The sequence of this T cell receptor beta chain was determined in a study of cytomegalovirus exposure and HLA in healthy donors. PCR primers comprised 60 Vbeta and 13 Jbeta primers. Assay: immunoSEQ multiplex PCR; the TCRdb copy retains only in-frame clones and omits some. The sample gives 95,000 to 150,000 clones, approximately 72% of which show up once; more than 1.5% is in the top ten. This clone has only a few counts. What it binds is not known. Germline-derived CDR1 and CDR2 are MDHEN and SYDVKM. J was trimmed by 3 bases and V by 8 bases; bases with no gene match: 7. This CDR3 comprises 14 residues. Notes on the study in general: Associated with cytomegalovirus, according to the listing, were 150 to 200 TCR beta chains.

The chain couples TRBV28 to TRBJ2-3; 8 nucleotides line up with TRBD2. Sequencing was done on a sample of PBMCs. The sequence was collected from a man aged 18 to 29 in good health and CMV-seronegative. CDR3 region: CASPRGGGTDTQYF. CDR3 nucleotides: TGTGCCAGCCCACGGGGCGGGGGGACAGATACGCAGTATTTT. Full variable domain (remainder filled in from reference TRBV28 and TRBJ2-3): DVKVTQSSRYLVKRTGEKVFLECVQDMDHENMFWYRQDPGLGLRLIYFSYDVKMKEKGDIPEGYSVSREKKERFSLILESASTNQTSMYLCASPRGGGTDTQYFGPGTRLTVL.